One sample yielded the 14 T cell receptor beta chains listed below, sequenced in a study of blood T cell repertoires in COVID-19. The assay was immunoSEQ multiplex PCR, and TCRdb's table has in-frame clones only and misses some. Of 200,000 to 250,000 clones detected, over 60% appear once; the ten largest clones hold 4.5% to 7%. The sample was peripheral blood. Source of these receptors: a woman aged 70-85 years with acute or convalescent COVID-19.

V usage is TRBV12-3 or TRBV12-4 and J usage is TRBJ1-2; D is ambiguous. Trimming took off 6 bases at V and 7 bases at J, with 12 bases between the two ends. This CDR3 contains 12 residues. CDR3 residues: CASSPPLGGYTF. The CDR3 DNA reads TGTGCCAGCAGCCCCCCCCTCGGTGGCTACACCTTC.

This chain connects TRBV11-2 to TRBJ1-1; 7 bases are a match to TRBD1. This CDR3 has 15 residues. CDR1 is SGHAT, CDR2 FQNNGV, per germline. Trimming cost V 3 bases and J 0 bases; bases outside gene matches: 4. Written as DNA, the CDR3 is TGTGCCAGCAGCTTCTCTGGACAGGTGAACACTGAAGCTTTCTTT. It translates to CASSFSGQVNTEAFF.

The chain joins TRBV28 to TRBJ2-5; 8 nucleotides align to TRBD1. V gave up 7 bases and J gave up 2 bases; unmatched junction bases: 9. The length of the CDR3 is 15 residues. The germline V gene has CDR1 MDHEN and CDR2 SYDVKM. In DNA form, the CDR3 reads TGTGCCAGCAATACGGACAGGGAGGATCAAGAGACCCAGTACTTC. It specifies CASNTDREDQETQYF.

CDR3 residues: CSVGHVRAGEQYF. In DNA, the CDR3 is TGCAGCGTCGGACATGTTCGGGCAGGCGAGCAGTACTTC. The gene calls are TRBV29-1 and TRBJ2-7, with D maybe TRBD1 (5 bases). V was cut by 6 bases and J by 6 bases, with 18 bases left in between. In germline, CDR1 is SQVTM, CDR2 ANQGSEA. The CDR3 runs 13 residues.

The gene calls are TRBV5-1 and TRBJ2-3, with D perhaps TRBD2 (5 bases). V dropped 0 bases and J dropped 4 bases, with 9 bases sitting between them. From germline, CDR1 is SGHRS and CDR2 YFSETQ. The CDR3 is made up of 14 amino acids. DNA of the CDR3: TGCGCCAGCAGCTTGGAGGGAGACCCAGATACGCAGTATTTT. This gives the protein CASSLEGDPDTQYF.

The CDR3 DNA is TGTGCCAGTAGGGGAGGAGGGGCAACAGGCAATCAGCCCCAGCATTTT. It is translated as CASRGGGATGNQPQHF. The chain joins TRBV19 to TRBJ1-5, with D tentatively TRBD1 (5 bases). This CDR3 comprises 16 residues. CDR1 and CDR2 (germline): LNHDA, SQIVND (reference sequence). Trimming pared 6 bases from V and 2 bases from J, leaving 17 bases between.

The rearrangement joins TRBV15 to TRBJ2-5; D is possibly TRBD1 (6 bases). Germline CDR1 and CDR2: LNHNV and YYDKDF (reference sequence). There are 17 residues in the CDR3. V dropped 0 bases and J dropped 1 base, with 15 bases sitting between them. For the CDR3, the DNA is TGTGCCACCAGCAGAGACAAGTGGACAGACGTCCAAGAGACCCAGTACTTC. Translating it yields CATSRDKWTDVQETQYF.

Of note for this clone: The sample has other DNA sequences that encode this CDR3 too. The chain links TRBV3-1 (or the pseudogene TRBV3-2) to TRBJ1-6; 7 bases map to TRBD1. CDR1 LGHDT and CDR2 YNNKEL come from the germline V gene (reference sequence). This CDR3 region has 18 residues. Losses at the gene ends were 4 bases for V and 0 bases for J; bases not matched to a gene: 9. The chain's CDR3 is CASSRRQGVSSYNSPLHF. CDR3 nucleotide sequence: TGTGCCAGCAGCCGGAGACAGGGCGTGAGCTCCTATAATTCACCCCTCCACTTT.

This rearrangement joins TRBV6-1 to TRBJ2-3; 7 bases match TRBD2. Germline CDR1 reads MNHNS; CDR2 reads SASEGT. The length of the CDR3 is 13 residues. J gave up 13 bases and V 1 base, and 8 bases lay outside the gene matches. The CDR3 spells CASSEGRTSQEYF. CDR3 DNA sequence: TGTGCCAGCAGTGAAGGGAGGACTAGTCAGGAGTATTTT.

V and J are TRBV10-3 and TRBJ2-7, with 12 positions matching TRBD2. The CDR3 is 16 amino acids. CDR1 is ENHRY, CDR2 SYGVKD, per germline. V shed 5 bases and J 0 bases; nucleotides not matched to a gene: 5. CDR3: CAISSPTSGSSYEQYF. The CDR3 region has the DNA TGTGCCATCAGTTCACCGACTAGCGGGAGCTCCTACGAGCAGTACTTC.

The V call is TRBV7-2, the J call TRBJ1-1; no clear D gene. The V end lost 2 bases, the J end lost 4 bases, and 11 bases lay between the germline ends. There are 14 residues in the CDR3. The germline V gene encodes CDR1 SGHTA and CDR2 FQGNSA. CDR3 sequence (DNA): TGTGCCAGCAGCTTATGGGGAGGTACCACTGAAGCTTTCTTT. Residues: CASSLWGGTTEAFF.

The genes are TRBV10-3 and TRBJ1-2; TRBD1 might be the D (5 bases). V was cut by 1 base and J by 6 bases, with 9 bases left in between. This CDR3 spans 13 amino acids. Germline V gene data show CDR1 as ENHRY and CDR2 as SYGVKD. CDR3 region: CAISEFKGDGYTF. The CDR3 DNA is TGTGCCATCAGTGAGTTTAAAGGGGATGGCTACACCTTC.

This clone occurred once. The rearrangement joins TRBV10-3 to TRBJ1-3; 7 positions match TRBD1. CDR1 and CDR2 from the germline V gene are ENHRY and SYGVKD. The J segment lost 1 base and the V segment lost 6 bases, leaving 3 bases of the junction unmatched. This CDR3 is 14 amino acids long. CDR3 loop: CAIRGTESGNTIYF. The DNA for the CDR3 is TGTGCCATCAGGGGGACAGAATCTGGAAACACCATATATTTT.

V gene TRBV11-2 combines with J gene TRBJ2-4, with D tentatively TRBD2 (6 bases). This CDR3 is 18 amino acids long. V was trimmed by 0 bases and J by 2 bases, leaving 17 bases between them. CDR1 and CDR2 (germline): SGHAT, FQNNGV. CDR3 coding DNA: TGTGCCAGCAGCTTAGATCTGGGGACTTACCCTACCAAAAACATTCAGTACTTC. Amino acids: CASSLDLGTYPTKNIQYF.